The rows below give T cell receptor beta chains drawn from one sample of a study of control samples from healthy donors and cancer patients. Sequencing was performed with immunoSEQ multiplex PCR; in TCRdb, only in-frame clones are kept and a portion is missing. The table lists about 160,000 clones, roughly 95% of them singletons. Sequencing input: blood. The receptors shown here come from a woman in her 30s in good health. Each CDR3 is given with its conserved first and last residue. Each record gives: J gene, V gene, CDR3 protein.

>TRBJ1-6|TRBV28
CASSPHGSSPLHF
>TRBJ1-1|TRBV5-6
CASSLAVSGQTNTEAFF
>TRBJ2-7|TRBV13
CASSNLERSYEQYF
>TRBJ2-7|TRBV24-1
CATSDSPDRGLGEQYF
>TRBJ1-5|TRBV15
CATSRGGRGNQPQHF
>TRBJ2-5|TRBV6-5
CASGGDRGETQYF
>TRBJ1-2|TRBV6-1
CASSERGTLYGYTF
>TRBJ1-3|TRBV10-3
CASLDRTFSGNTIYF
>TRBJ2-1|TRBV28
CASNLGDRGPTEQFF
>TRBJ2-5|TRBV27
CASSIALYRGKGETQYF
>TRBJ2-1|TRBV3-1/TRBV3-2
CASSQDPSSNEQFF
>TRBJ2-1|TRBV6-2/TRBV6-3
CASSLGSNEQFF
>TRBJ2-5|TRBV19
CASSTMGGNQETQYF
>TRBJ2-7|TRBV7-2
CASSPWDGSSYEQYF
>TRBJ2-7|TRBV30
CALVGGLDEQYF
>TRBJ2-7|TRBV6-5
CASSYEGASSYEQYF
>TRBJ2-3|TRBV2
CASHVLAGGTDTQYF
>TRBJ2-7|TRBV5-6
CASSWDGDEQYF
>TRBJ2-3|TRBV5-1
CASSLDDTQYF
>TRBJ2-7|TRBV19
CASSIIQGATYEQYF
>TRBJ2-3|TRBV24-1
CATSETYTDTQYF
>TRBJ1-3|TRBV20-1
CSAGVISGNTIYF
>TRBJ2-2|TRBV19
CASSTHLGTSGVSFNTGELFF
>TRBJ2-5|TRBV7-9
CASSSSLGLAGAPRAQYF
>TRBJ1-2|TRBV28
CASSFIPGVDYGYTF
>TRBJ1-5|TRBV28
CASRPPQGRQPQHF
>TRBJ1-3|TRBV28
CASSLLGSSGNTIYF
>TRBJ2-7|TRBV20-1
CSASSEWDEQYF
>TRBJ1-2|TRBV2
CASRGQNYGYTF
>TRBJ2-6|TRBV2
CASSNQEHSGANVLTF
>TRBJ2-5|TRBV10-3
CATTSGRGETQYF
>TRBJ2-7|TRBV5-1
CASSLAGQGIYEQYF
>TRBJ1-3|TRBV7-6
CASSAVAFSSGNTIYF
>TRBJ1-1|TRBV5-6
CASSYSPGQGAEAFF
>TRBJ2-7|TRBV7-8
CASSEVDRVYEQYF
>TRBJ2-3|TRBV4-1
CASSQAGTASDTQYF
>TRBJ2-5|TRBV2
CASRGVGETQYF
>TRBJ2-5|TRBV28
CASSLSRLAGVQETQYF